The clone carrying this T cell receptor (beta chain) has at least ten counts. The data are from a study of T-cell reconstitution after alpha-beta-depleted transplantation in children. Unique molecular identifiers were used to barcode this TCRbeta library. TCRdb reprocessed the PCR reads with MiXCR, giving one entry per CDR3 protein. The sample lists 600,000 to 700,000 distinct CDR3 sequences, 16% seen once, with approximately 1% in the top ten. The TCR sequence derives from a human donor who donated a stem cell graft to a child with acute myeloid leukemia. The sequenced sample was PBMCs from the stem cell graft donor, obtained from the stem cell graft.

The CDR3 loop is CASSPESYLGAETQYF. CDR3 in DNA: TGTGCCAGCAGCCCCGAGAGTTACCTGGGGGCAGAGACCCAGTACTTC. This chain links TRBV5-5 with TRBJ2-5; D might be TRBD1 (6 bases). V lost 4 bases to trimming and J lost 4 bases, with 20 bases between them. CDR3 size: 16 residues. From germline, CDR1 is SGHKS and CDR2 YYEKEE (reference sequence). Filled out from reference TRBV5-5 and TRBJ2-5, the complete variable domain reads DAGVTQSPTHLIKTRGQQVTLRCSPISGHKSVSWYQQVLGQGPQFIFQYYEKEERGRGNFPDRFSARQFPNYSSELNVNALLLGDSALYLCASSPESYLGAETQYFGPGTRLLVL.